What follows are 9 T cell receptor beta chains derived from one specimen sequenced in a study of identical twins. One entry per CDR3 protein results from TCRdb running MiXCR on the 5' RACE reads. The data contain roughly 690,000 distinct CDR3 sequences, roughly 6% of them singletons. The sequenced material came from naive T cells sorted from blood. These receptors came from a man aged 18-30 years in good health.

This clonotype was recorded many times. The chain employs TRBV29-1 and TRBJ2-1, with 10 positions matching TRBD2. Germline V gene data show CDR1 as SQVTM and CDR2 as ANQGSEA. The CDR3 spans 14 residues. The V gene end was trimmed by 7 bases and the J gene end by 9 bases; junction bases not matched to a gene: 12. The DNA for the CDR3 is TGCAGCGCCAAAGCGGGAGGGCCTATTATTGAGCAGTTCTTC. This translates into CSAKAGGPIIEQFF.

This clonotype was counted at least ten times. The chain employs TRBV20-1 and TRBJ2-3; 10 positions agree with TRBD2. Germline V gives CDR1 DFQATT, CDR2 SNEGSKA (reference sequence). The CDR3 is 18 amino acids. J gave up 3 bases and V 3 bases, and 15 bases lay outside the gene matches. CDR3 sequence (DNA): TGCAGTGCTAGGCGGACTAGCGGAGCCCAAAAAAGGACAGATACGCAGTATTTT. Its protein is CSARRTSGAQKRTDTQYF.

With respect to this clonotype: The junction does not match germline at one end; this may be a read error. The rearrangement links TRBV27 to TRBJ1-6; 7 bases map to TRBD1. Germline lookup yields CDR1 MNHEY and CDR2 SMNVEV (reference sequence). The CDR3 covers 14 residues. The CDR3 loop is CASKTGQTNSPLHF. As DNA, the CDR3 is TGTGCCAGCAAGACGGGACAGACGAATTCGCCCCTCCACTTT.

V usage is TRBV27 and J usage is TRBJ2-7, with 8 bases aligning to TRBD2. With V trimmed by 7 bases and J by 6 bases, 11 bases remained unmatched. CDR3 length equals 14 residues. The germline V gene encodes CDR1 MNHEY and CDR2 SMNVEV (reference sequence). For the CDR3, the DNA is TGTGCCAGCACCTCTCGAGCGGGGGACATCGAGCAGTACGTC. Translation gives CASTSRAGDIEQYV.

This clonotype occurred many times. V usage is TRBV6-5 and J usage is TRBJ1-4; 8 bases align to TRBD1. Germline-derived CDR1 and CDR2 are MNHEY and SVGAGI. V trimming: 0 bases; J trimming: 0 bases; junction bases outside the gene matches: 6. The CDR3 spans 18 residues. The DNA of the CDR3 is TGTGCCAGCAGTTACTCAGGCAGGGGGCTTGCAACTAATGAAAAACTGTTTTTT. This translates into CASSYSGRGLATNEKLFF.

The chain is built from TRBV10-3 and TRBJ2-7, with D possibly matching TRBD1 (5 bases). CDR1 is ENHRY, CDR2 SYGVKD, per germline. The CDR3 is 14 residues long. With 0 bases removed from V and 2 bases from J, the gap between germline ends came to 8 bases. The CDR3 nucleotides are TGTGCCATCAGTGAGTCTATGGGGCCCTACGAGCAGTACTTC. Its translation: CAISESMGPYEQYF.

This clonotype was counted at least ten times. The rearrangement joins TRBV24-1 to TRBJ2-7, with 13 bases matching TRBD2. The CDR3 is 17 amino acids. The germline V gene encodes CDR1 KGHDR and CDR2 SFDVKD. V lost 7 bases to trimming and J lost 0 bases; unmatched junction nucleotides: 8. The chain's CDR3 is CATSTGLAGLSSYEQYF. The CDR3 nucleotides are TGTGCCACCAGCACGGGACTAGCGGGACTTAGCTCCTACGAGCAGTACTTC.

This clonotype was counted many times. V and J are TRBV11-1 and TRBJ2-1, with 7 bases aligning to TRBD2. This CDR3 has 14 residues. J lost 5 bases, V lost 4 bases, and 5 bases had no gene match. Germline CDR1 reads SGHAT; CDR2 reads FQDESV (reference sequence). CDR3 residues: CASSSRRGNNEQFF. The DNA for the CDR3 is TGTGCCAGCAGCTCGCGGCGGGGGAACAATGAGCAGTTCTTC. The variable domain in full, with the rest retrieved from reference TRBV11-1 and TRBJ2-1, is EAEVAQSPRYKITEKSQAVAFWCDPISGHATLYWYRQILGQGPELLVQFQDESVVDDSQLPKDRFSAERLKGVDSTLKIQPAELGDSAMYLCASSSRRGNNEQFFGPGTRLTVL.

This clonotype appeared many times. The chain employs TRBV6-2 or TRBV6-3 and TRBJ2-3; the match to TRBD2 covers 7 bases. The V gene's germline CDR1 is MNHEY and CDR2 SVGEGT. V shed 2 bases, J shed 3 bases, and the junction held 14 bases outside the gene matches. The CDR3 loop spans 18 amino acids. CDR3 coding DNA: TGTGCCAGCAGTTACGAGTTCGTAATGGCGGGAGTTACAGATACGCAGTATTTT. It specifies CASSYEFVMAGVTDTQYF.